The 20 T cell receptor beta chains in this list originate from one sample, sequenced in a study of blood T cells in healthy people across ages. A second PCR, run for about 7 to 11 cycles, used a sample-barcoded 5' primer plus a J-beta primer mix. TCRdb fed the 5' RACE reads into MiXCR, producing one record per CDR3 protein. This sample has nearly 1 million distinct CDR3 sequences, with 51% found just once. Sequencing was carried out using blood. The receptors stem from a woman aged 60-70 years in good health.

The chain is built from TRBV7-2 and TRBJ2-5; 8 positions match TRBD2. CDR3 size: 15 residues. The germline V gene has CDR1 SGHTA and CDR2 FQGNSA. Trimming cost V 1 base and J 11 bases; bases outside gene matches: 12. CDR3 in DNA: TGTGCCAGCAGCTTAGGGGGATCACAAGCGGGAGCGCAGTACTTC. Its translation: CASSLGGSQAGAQYF.

This clonotype was counted only a few times. The CDR3, as DNA: TGTGCCAGCAGCTCTCGGCTTAGCGGGATGTCGGATACGCAGTATTTT. This codes for CASSSRLSGMSDTQYF. The chain is built from TRBV7-9 and TRBJ2-3; 8 bases match TRBD2. Germline trimming cut 4 bases from V and 6 bases from J; bases unmatched to any gene: 12. CDR1 and CDR2 from the germline V gene are SEHNR and FQNEAQ (reference sequence). The CDR3 contains 16 residues.

This clonotype showed up just a few times. This rearrangement joins TRBV20-1 to TRBJ2-1; 8 nucleotides align to TRBD1. The CDR3 totals 16 residues. Germline lookup yields CDR1 DFQATT and CDR2 SNEGSKA (reference sequence). V gave up 0 bases and J gave up 3 bases; unmatched junction bases: 7. The CDR3 DNA reads as TGCAGTGCTAGAGACACCGGGACAGGTGTCTACAATGAGCAGTTCTTC. It translates to CSARDTGTGVYNEQFF.

The V call is TRBV6-1, the J call TRBJ2-7, with 9 nucleotides matching TRBD1. CDR3 length: 12 residues. The junction had 4 bases not matched to a gene; V was cut back by 11 bases and J by 2 bases. Per the germline V gene, CDR1 is MNHNS and CDR2 is SASEGT. The CDR3 sequence: CALRTGAYEQYF. CDR3 sequence (DNA): TGTGCCTTACGGACAGGGGCCTACGAGCAGTACTTC.

The chain has TRBV29-1 and TRBJ2-1; 7 bases agree with TRBD2. The CDR3 runs 15 residues. The V gene's germline CDR1 is SQVTM and CDR2 ANQGSEA. CDR3 in DNA: TGCAGATTAGATGGGCTAGCGGAAGCCTACAATGAGCAGTTCTTC. Its translation is CRLDGLAEAYNEQFF.

The sample holds a few counts of this clonotype. Here the CDR3 DNA reads TGCAGCTTCCAATGGTACCAAGAGACCCAGTACTTC. Protein: CSFQWYQETQYF. The chain links TRBV29-1 to TRBJ2-5; D gene ambiguous. This CDR3 is 12 amino acids long. V lost 8 bases, J lost 0 bases, and 10 bases lay in between. Germline V gene lookup returns CDR1 SQVTM and CDR2 ANQGSEA.

The rearrangement uses TRBV18 and TRBJ2-1; 13 nucleotides line up with TRBD2. With 2 bases clipped from V and 7 bases from J, the junction kept 8 bases outside the gene matches. Germline V CDR1 and CDR2: KGHSH, LQKENI. CDR3 length: 17 residues. The CDR3 DNA sequence: TGTGCCAGCTCACCAGCATCGACTAGCGGGAGGTCTAATGAGCAGTTCTTC. This sequence encodes CASSPASTSGRSNEQFF.

This clonotype appeared once. The chain joins TRBV11-2 to TRBJ1-5; D gene unclear. Germline values: CDR1 SGHAT, CDR2 FQNNGV. The CDR3 contains 14 residues. With 3 bases removed from V and 7 bases from J, the gap between germline ends came to 13 bases. The CDR3 DNA reads as TGTGCCAGCAGCTTCAGGCCGACGGGACAGCCCCAGCATTTT. This translates into CASSFRPTGQPQHF.

The chain carries TRBV9 and TRBJ2-7, with no clear D. TRBJ2-5 explains the end of the DNA better; the J call may be wrong. The germline V gene encodes CDR1 SGDLS and CDR2 YYNGEE. The CDR3 is 15 amino acids. The CDR3 bases are TGTGCCAGCAGCTCCCGACCGTCGCCCCAAGAGACCCAGTACTTC. This codes for CASSSRPSPQETQYF.

A word on this clonotype: A read error may account for a junction end that differs from germline. V is TRBV7-9 and J is TRBJ2-1, with D possibly matching TRBD1 (6 bases). The CDR3 has 14 residues. Germline CDR1 is SEHNR and CDR2 is FQNEAQ (reference sequence). CDR3: CASGLSTGTDEQFF. The CDR3 DNA sequence: TGTGCCAGCGGCTTGAGTACAGGGACGGATGAGCAGTTCTTC. The variable domain in full, with the rest retrieved from reference TRBV7-9 and TRBJ2-1, is DTGVSQNPRHKITKRGQNVTFRCDPISEHNRLYWYRQTLGQGPEFLTYFQNEAQLEKSRLLSDRFSAERPKGSFSTLEIQRTEQGDSAMYLCASGLSTGTDEQFFGPGTRLTVL.

This clonotype was seen a handful of times. V is TRBV7-2 and J is TRBJ1-4; a weak D match, TRBD1 (6 bases). The germline CDR1 and CDR2 sequences are SGHTA and FQGNSA. Trimming removed 2 bases at V and 8 bases at J, with 12 bases between. The CDR3 extends over 14 amino acids. CDR3 DNA: TGTGCCAGCAGCTTAAGGGACAATTCCGAAAAACTGTTTTTT. Residues: CASSLRDNSEKLFF.

The genes are TRBV12-5 and TRBJ2-4, with a possible D match to TRBD2 (5 bases). The germline V gene encodes CDR1 LGHNT and CDR2 FRNRAP. Trimming shortened V by 3 bases and J by 1 base, and 16 bases separated the two germline ends. The CDR3 loop spans 17 amino acids. The CDR3 protein is CASGFLDLRGAKNIQYF. The DNA for the CDR3 is TGTGCTAGTGGTTTCCTGGACCTCCGCGGGGCCAAAAACATTCAGTACTTC.

This chain joins TRBV9 and TRBJ2-5, with TRBD1 matching 9 bases. The CDR3 runs to 21 residues. V lost 4 bases and J lost 5; bases outside the gene matches: 27. Germline CDR1 is SGDLS and CDR2 is YYNGEE. CDR3: CASSSGQGPSAGPIRKETQYF. For the CDR3, the DNA is TGTGCCAGCAGCTCGGGACAGGGCCCCTCGGCTGGACCCATCCGGAAGGAGACCCAGTACTTC.

This clonotype was counted a few times. The chain is built from TRBV7-2 and TRBJ1-2; 8 bases align to TRBD1. Germline V lookup: CDR1 SGHTA, CDR2 FQGNSA. Trimming cost V 2 bases and J 8 bases; bases outside gene matches: 10. The CDR3 spans 15 residues. CDR3 DNA: TGTGCCAGCAGCTTAACGCTGGGACAGGCCGGCGGCTACACCTTC. It is translated as CASSLTLGQAGGYTF.

The CDR3 bases are TGTGCCAGCAGCTTCTCGGGCCGTAGCTCCTACAATGAGCAGTTCTTC. Amino acid sequence: CASSFSGRSSYNEQFF. J is TRBJ2-1 and V is TRBV7-9; D is uncertain. Germline CDR1 SEHNR, CDR2 FQNEAQ (reference sequence). The CDR3 has 16 amino acids. V lost 3 bases, J lost 0 bases, and 12 bases lay in between.

This clonotype was detected only once. V is TRBV25-1 and J is TRBJ2-1, with 10 positions matching TRBD2. The CDR3 totals 16 residues. Per the germline V gene, CDR1 is MGHDK and CDR2 is SYGVNS. V gave up 2 bases and J gave up 7 bases; unmatched junction bases: 8. The CDR3: CASSETSGRAVNEQFF. The CDR3 DNA sequence: TGTGCCAGCAGTGAAACCAGCGGGAGGGCCGTAAATGAGCAGTTCTTC.

The V call is TRBV25-1, the J call TRBJ2-7; TRBD2 matches 10 bases. The germline CDR1 and CDR2 sequences are MGHDK and SYGVNS. CDR3 size: 15 residues. The V and J ends lost 4 bases and 1 base, in that order; junction bases with no gene match: 4. CDR3 sequence (DNA): TGTGCCAGCAGTGCTAGCGGGAGAATATCCTACGAGCAGTACTTC. Amino acid sequence: CASSASGRISYEQYF.

This clonotype turned up a few times. V is TRBV11-2 and J is TRBJ2-4; 11 bases are a match to TRBD2. The CDR3 totals 16 residues. The V gene's germline CDR1 is SGHAT and CDR2 FQNNGV. Unmatched junction bases numbered 8, after V lost 2 bases and J lost 8 bases. For the CDR3, the DNA is TGTGCCAGCAGCTTATCCCTAGCGGGAGGAAGGGACATTCAGTACTTC. It translates to CASSLSLAGGRDIQYF.

The CDR3 nucleotides read TGTGCCACCAGCAGAGCAGGGGGCGCAGATTCACCCCTCCACTTT. Translating gives CATSRAGGADSPLHF. V and J are TRBV15 and TRBJ1-6, with 8 positions matching TRBD1. The CDR3 is 15 residues long. The V gene end was trimmed by 1 base and the J gene end by 8 bases; junction bases not matched to a gene: 4. Germline V gives CDR1 LNHNV, CDR2 YYDKDF (reference sequence).

The J gene is TRBJ1-6, the V gene TRBV6-1; the D is unclear. The CDR3 contains 14 residues. Trimming shortened V by 6 bases and J by 7 bases, and 13 bases separated the two germline ends. In germline, CDR1 is MNHNS, CDR2 SASEGT. As DNA, the CDR3 is TGTGCCAGCAGAACAGTGGTGGCGAATTCACCCCTCCACTTT. This gives the protein CASRTVVANSPLHF.